A selection of T cell receptor beta chains follows, all from one sample in a study of Graves' ophthalmopathy and Graves' hyperthyroidism. TCRdb fed the multiplex PCR reads into MiXCR, producing one record per CDR3 protein. Of around 670,000 distinct CDR3 sequences in the sample, 35% to 50% were seen once. Sequencing was performed on peripheral blood. Every receptor here comes from an adult man with Graves' ophthalmopathy. The conserved cysteine and the conserved F or W are not part of the CDR3 here. The order of the fields is clone size, V gene, J gene, CDR3 protein. A row's size may be missing; if present it is once, few, many or a size class.

>many|TRBV9|TRBJ2-5
ASSVVGLADQETQY
>-|TRBV24-1|TRBJ1-5
ASRVGAGYQPQH
>-|TRBV19|TRBJ1-1
ASSPTGTGAF
>-|TRBV10-2|TRBJ2-5
ATVLGGDSYNEQY
>-|TRBV10-2|-
ASSVAGSYNEQF
>-|TRBV29-1|TRBJ1-4
SVEGVWAPSGTGAEKLF
>few|TRBV2|TRBJ2-6
ASRSSSGGANVLT
>-|TRBV29-1|TRBJ2-5
SVSRDRGGEKRY
>many|TRBV9|TRBJ1-6
ASSERAGYGNSPLH
>few|TRBV9|TRBJ1-2
ASSVSGQGYGYT
>few|TRBV11-2|TRBJ2-3
ASSAGGASTDTQY
>-|TRBV25-1|TRBJ1-4
ASSGSDIGEKLF
>-|TRBV9|TRBJ1-1
ASSERQGRRTEAF
>-|TRBV7-9|TRBJ2-7
ASSLIGDRGDEQY
>many|TRBV19|TRBJ1-5
ASSTTGGGQPQH
>-|TRBV9|TRBJ1-6
ASSVDPGSSPLH
>many|TRBV12-3/TRBV12-4|TRBJ1-4
ASRTRMLGEKLF
>many|TRBV6-1|TRBJ1-1
ASTRSNTEAF
>-|TRBV3-1|TRBJ1-5
ASSQAGNEGQPQH
>-|TRBV4-1|TRBJ2-5
ASSQPLQDQETQY
>-|TRBV2|TRBJ2-7
ASTQGRTEQY
>-|TRBV9|TRBJ1-3
ASSQGRTLFSGNTIY
>many|TRBV12-3/TRBV12-4|TRBJ1-1
ASSLSSANTEAF
>many|TRBV29-1|TRBJ2-6
SAGTGLSGANVLT
>-|TRBV29-1|-
SVLPIDREAAKNIQY
>-|TRBV11-2|TRBJ1-5
ASSLAQHQPQH
>-|TRBV20-1|TRBJ1-2
SARVDASNYGYT
>few|TRBV5-1|TRBJ2-7
ASSLGRVGHMEY
>many|TRBV2|TRBJ1-4
ASSRQDMDEKLF
>-|TRBV10-3|TRBJ2-5
AISESKGTGETQY
>-|TRBV4-1|TRBJ1-5
ASSQHLQGAGNQPQH
>-|TRBV6-4|TRBJ1-1
ASRAWQDNTEAS
>many|TRBV5-1|TRBJ1-2
ASSLDGGLPGYGYT
>-|TRBV7-2|TRBJ1-5
ASSLGGSGTGGIQPQH
>many|TRBV25-1|TRBJ2-5
ASSDSAGETQY
>many|TRBV20-1|TRBJ1-2
SAARLTPNYGYT
>few|TRBV9|TRBJ2-2
ASSVGLAGHTGELF
>-|TRBV9|TRBJ1-4
ASSVDSFQGEKLF